This TCR beta chain was identified during a study of T-cell memory formation after mild COVID-19. The study's findings and limits: Pre-infection memory showed some responding clones, and this suggested that cross-reactive memory joined. Researchers could not confirm that second-wave clones peaking on day 37 targeted SARS-CoV-2. While clones contracting from day 15 to 85 were balanced between CD4 and CD8, later expanders leaned CD4+.

There are a few counts of this clonotype. The antigen is unknown. TCRalpha and TCRbeta libraries used 5'RACE with constant-segment primers and UMIs. TCRdb re-derived calls from the 5' RACE reads in MiXCR, one entry per CDR3 protein. In the table there are about 57,000 distinct CDR3 sequences, more than 10% of which are singletons. Trimming pared 0 bases from V and 5 bases from J, leaving 7 bases between. The CDR3 totals 13 residues. Sequencing used PBMCs or a T cell subset sorted from them (not recorded which). The chain couples TRBV12-3 or TRBV12-4 to TRBJ1-2, with D perhaps matching TRBD1 (6 bases). The receptor was derived from a man aged 18 to 35 who had mild COVID-19 (a few samples of this study predate the infection). Cell type and time point are not known. The CDR3 DNA reads TGTGCCAGCAGTTTAGCGGGGACATATGGCTACACCTTC. It codes for CASSLAGTYGYTF.